The entry below gives a single T cell receptor beta chain sequence along with its context. No antigen is known for it. Trimming removed 5 bases from V and 2 bases from J, with 11 bases in between. The CDR3 runs to 13 residues. Germline assignment: CDR1 DFQATT and CDR2 SNEGSKA (reference sequence). These data originate in a study of identical twins. General study results and limits: Invariant MAIT and iNKT cells are populations that could partly confound zero-insertion analyses.

Template switching added a universal primer binding site, and final cDNA carried unique molecular identifiers. TCRdb reanalysed the 5' RACE reads using MiXCR and keeps one entry per CDR3 protein. The sample records more than 200,000 distinct CDR3 sequences, around 10% being singletons. The chain joins TRBV20-1 to TRBJ2-3; D remains unclear. Input material: memory (CD45RO+) T cells sorted from blood. This receptor was identified in a woman aged 18-29 years in good health. The CDR3, as DNA: TGCAGTGCTCGCCAGGCTCCCACAGATACGCAGTATTTT. Translated: CSARQAPTDTQYF.